Sequencing of this TCR beta chain was carried out in a study of OX40 agonist ivuxolimab in advanced cancers. Study details: Administration of intravenous ivuxolimab to patients occurred every 2 weeks at 0.01 to 10 mg/kg. Enrolled patients in dose escalation had cancers that were hepatocellular carcinoma, melanoma, renal cell or head and neck cancer. Prior anti-PD-1, anti-PD-L1 or anti-CTLA-4 therapy was allowed; approximately 41% had some. Broader study findings: CD8+ T cells (on average) carried more expanded clones than CD4+ T cells.

Regarding this clone: The antigen is not known.

Per the germline V gene, CDR1 is MNHEY and CDR2 is SVGAGI. This CDR3 region has 14 residues. V was shortened by 8 bases and J by 1 base, with 12 bases between the two germline ends. Libraries were prepared by immunoSEQ multiplex PCR; TCRdb keeps only in-frame clonotypes and omits some of them. The repertoire includes more than 60,000 clones, 80% to 90% of them detected once, and around 15% sits in the top ten. This clonotype was sampled from an adult with an advanced solid tumor such as melanoma, head and neck, liver or kidney cancer. The sample in question was CD4+ or CD8+ T cells sorted from blood, obtained in a trial of the OX40 agonist ivuxolimab. The chain combines TRBV6-5 with TRBJ2-1; unclear D gene. For the CDR3, the DNA is TGTGCCAGCGGGAACCCGACTTCCTACAATGAGCAGTTCTTC. This encodes CASGNPTSYNEQFF.